This T cell receptor beta chain was obtained from a study of T cell responses to AZD1222 COVID-19 vaccine. The CDR3 loop spans 15 amino acids. Trimming stripped 6 bases from V and 5 bases from J, with 16 bases between. CDR1 and CDR2 from the germline V gene are SEHNR and FQNEAQ (reference sequence). Regarding the study as a whole: The study identified only a handful of AZD1222 recipients as seropositive at baseline.

The table came from immunoSEQ multiplex PCR; TCRdb's copy has only in-frame clones and leaves some out. The repertoire includes fewer than 65,000 clones, 65% to 90% of them detected once, and around 20% sits in the top ten. In its sample, this clone was seen a few times. The antigen remains undetermined. This material consisted of peripheral blood, taken on day 0 of AZD1222 vaccination. The TCR sequence derives from an adult in good health. The V gene is TRBV7-9, the J gene TRBJ1-4; D is possibly TRBD1 (6 bases). The DNA for the CDR3 is TGTGCCAGCAGGGGCCTAACAGGGATCAATGAAAAACTGTTTTTT. This gives the protein CASRGLTGINEKLFF.